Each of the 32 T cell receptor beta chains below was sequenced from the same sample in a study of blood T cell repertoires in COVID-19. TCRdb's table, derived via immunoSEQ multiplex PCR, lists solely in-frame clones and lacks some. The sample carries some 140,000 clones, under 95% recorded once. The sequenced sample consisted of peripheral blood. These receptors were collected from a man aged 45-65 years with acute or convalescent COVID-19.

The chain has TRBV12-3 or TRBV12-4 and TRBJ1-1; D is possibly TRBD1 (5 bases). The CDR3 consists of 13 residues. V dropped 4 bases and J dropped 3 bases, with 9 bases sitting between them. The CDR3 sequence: CASSSRDYTEAFF. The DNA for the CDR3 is TGTGCCAGCAGTTCCAGGGATTACACTGAAGCTTTCTTT.

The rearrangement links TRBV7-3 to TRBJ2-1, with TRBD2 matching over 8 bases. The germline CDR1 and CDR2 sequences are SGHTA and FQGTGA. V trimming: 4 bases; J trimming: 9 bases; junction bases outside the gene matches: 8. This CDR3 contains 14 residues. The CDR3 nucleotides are TGTGCCAGCAGCTCATCCGCCGGGGGGGCTGAGCAGTTCTTC. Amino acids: CASSSSAGGAEQFF.

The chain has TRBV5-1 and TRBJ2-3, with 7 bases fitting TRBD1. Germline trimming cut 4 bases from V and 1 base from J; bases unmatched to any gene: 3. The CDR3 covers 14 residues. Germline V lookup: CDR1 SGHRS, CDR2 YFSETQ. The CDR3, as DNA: TGCGCCAGCAGCCAAGACAGGGGCACAGATACGCAGTATTTT. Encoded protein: CASSQDRGTDTQYF.

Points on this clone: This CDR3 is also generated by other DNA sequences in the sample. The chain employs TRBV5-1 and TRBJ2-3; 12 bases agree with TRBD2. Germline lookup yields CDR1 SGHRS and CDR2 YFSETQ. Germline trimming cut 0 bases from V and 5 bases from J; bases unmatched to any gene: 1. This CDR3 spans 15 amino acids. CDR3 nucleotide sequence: TGCGCCAGCAGCTTGGGACTAGCGGGGGTAGATACGCAGTATTTT. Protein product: CASSLGLAGVDTQYF.

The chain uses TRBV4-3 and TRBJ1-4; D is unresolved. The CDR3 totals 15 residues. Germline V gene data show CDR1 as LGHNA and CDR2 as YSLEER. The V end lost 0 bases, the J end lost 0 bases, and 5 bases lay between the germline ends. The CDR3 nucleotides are TGCGCCAGCAGCCAAGACCGCGCAACTAATGAAAAACTGTTTTTT. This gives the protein CASSQDRATNEKLFF.

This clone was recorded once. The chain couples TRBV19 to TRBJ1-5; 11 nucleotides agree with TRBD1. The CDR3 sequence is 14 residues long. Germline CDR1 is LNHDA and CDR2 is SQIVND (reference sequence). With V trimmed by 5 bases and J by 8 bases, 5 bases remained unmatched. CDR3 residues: CASSLDRGPEPQHF. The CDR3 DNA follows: TGTGCCAGTAGTCTGGACAGGGGGCCGGAGCCCCAGCATTTT.

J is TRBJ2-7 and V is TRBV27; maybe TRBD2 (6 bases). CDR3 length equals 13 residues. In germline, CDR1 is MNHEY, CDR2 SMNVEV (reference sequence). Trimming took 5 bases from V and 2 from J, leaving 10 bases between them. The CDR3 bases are TGTGCCAGCAGTCTCCGGGAGACCTACGAGCAGTACTTC. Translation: CASSLRETYEQYF.

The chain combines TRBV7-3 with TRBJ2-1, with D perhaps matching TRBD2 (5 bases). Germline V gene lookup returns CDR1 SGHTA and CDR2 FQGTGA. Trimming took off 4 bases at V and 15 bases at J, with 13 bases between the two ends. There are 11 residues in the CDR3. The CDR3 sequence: CASSSGEGTFF. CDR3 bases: TGTGCCAGCAGCTCCGGAGAGGGTACGTTCTTC.

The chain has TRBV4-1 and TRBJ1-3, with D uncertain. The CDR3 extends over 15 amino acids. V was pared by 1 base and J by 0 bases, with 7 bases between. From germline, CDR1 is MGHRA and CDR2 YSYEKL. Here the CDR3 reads CASSQASYSGNTIYF. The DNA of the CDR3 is TGCGCCAGCAGCCAAGCAAGCTACTCTGGAAACACCATATATTTT.

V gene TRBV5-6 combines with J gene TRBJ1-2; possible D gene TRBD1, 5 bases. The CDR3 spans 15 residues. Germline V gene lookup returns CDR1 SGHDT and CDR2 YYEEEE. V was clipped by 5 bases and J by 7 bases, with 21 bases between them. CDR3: CASSFFRQGDRGYTF. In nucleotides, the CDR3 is TGTGCCAGCAGTTTCTTTAGGCAGGGCGATCGTGGCTACACCTTC.

CDR3 coding DNA: TGTGCCAGCAGTTTTACAGGGATGAACACTGAAGCTTTCTTT. Encoded protein: CASSFTGMNTEAFF. The genes are TRBV28 and TRBJ1-1; D may be TRBD1 (6 bases). The CDR3 length is 14 residues. Per germline, CDR1 MDHEN and CDR2 SYDVKM. The V gene lost 3 bases and the J gene lost 0 bases, with 8 bases spanning the gap.

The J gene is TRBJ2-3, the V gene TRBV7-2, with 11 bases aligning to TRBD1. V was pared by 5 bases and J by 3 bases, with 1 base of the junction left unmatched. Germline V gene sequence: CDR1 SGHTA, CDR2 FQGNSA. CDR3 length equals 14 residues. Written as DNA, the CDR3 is TGTGCCAGCAGCGGGACAGGGGGAACAGATACGCAGTATTTT. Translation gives CASSGTGGTDTQYF.

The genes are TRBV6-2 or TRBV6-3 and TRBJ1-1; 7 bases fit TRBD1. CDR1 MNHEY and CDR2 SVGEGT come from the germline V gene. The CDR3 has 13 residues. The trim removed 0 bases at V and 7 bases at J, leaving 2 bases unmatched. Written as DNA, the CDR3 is TGTGCCAGCAGTTACTCCGGGACAGTTGAAGCTTTCTTT. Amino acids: CASSYSGTVEAFF.

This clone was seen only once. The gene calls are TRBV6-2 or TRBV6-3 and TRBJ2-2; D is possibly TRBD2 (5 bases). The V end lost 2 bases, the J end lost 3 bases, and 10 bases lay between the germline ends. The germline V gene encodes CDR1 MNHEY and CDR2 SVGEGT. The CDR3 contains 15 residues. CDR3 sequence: CASSYREVDTGELFF. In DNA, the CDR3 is TGTGCCAGCAGTTACCGGGAAGTCGACACCGGGGAGCTGTTTTTT.

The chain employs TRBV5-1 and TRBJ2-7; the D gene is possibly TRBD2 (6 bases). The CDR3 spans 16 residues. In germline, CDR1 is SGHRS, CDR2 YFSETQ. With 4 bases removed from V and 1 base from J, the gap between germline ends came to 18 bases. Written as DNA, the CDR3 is TGCGCCAGCAGCCCCTCTATCGGGCTAGCGTCCTACGAGCAGTACTTC. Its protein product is CASSPSIGLASYEQYF.

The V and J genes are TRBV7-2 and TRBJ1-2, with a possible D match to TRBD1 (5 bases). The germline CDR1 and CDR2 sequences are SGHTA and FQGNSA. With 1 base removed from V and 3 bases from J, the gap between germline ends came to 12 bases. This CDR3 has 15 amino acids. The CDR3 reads CASSLGLGGYYGYTF. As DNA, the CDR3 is TGTGCCAGCAGCTTAGGGCTGGGGGGTTACTATGGCTACACCTTC.

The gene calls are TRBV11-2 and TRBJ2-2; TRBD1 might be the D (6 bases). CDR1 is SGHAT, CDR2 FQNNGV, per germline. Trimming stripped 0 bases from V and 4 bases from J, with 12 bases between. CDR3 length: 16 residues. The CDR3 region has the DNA TGTGCCAGCAGCTTAGATACAGGGATACCCACCGGGGAGCTGTTTTTT. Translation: CASSLDTGIPTGELFF.

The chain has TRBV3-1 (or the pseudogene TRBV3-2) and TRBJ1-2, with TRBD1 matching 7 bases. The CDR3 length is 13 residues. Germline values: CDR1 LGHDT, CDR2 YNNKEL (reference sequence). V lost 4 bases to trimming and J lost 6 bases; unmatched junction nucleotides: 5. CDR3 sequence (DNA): TGTGCCAGCAGCCTACAGGGGCACCATGGCTACACCTTC. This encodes CASSLQGHHGYTF.

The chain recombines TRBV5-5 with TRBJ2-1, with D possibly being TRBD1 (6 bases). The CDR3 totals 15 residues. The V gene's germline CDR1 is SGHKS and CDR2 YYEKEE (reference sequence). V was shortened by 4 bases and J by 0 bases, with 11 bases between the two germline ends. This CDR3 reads CASSPTGSSYNEQFF. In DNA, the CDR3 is TGTGCCAGCAGCCCTACAGGGAGCTCCTACAATGAGCAGTTCTTC. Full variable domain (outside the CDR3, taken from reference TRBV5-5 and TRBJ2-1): DAGVTQSPTHLIKTRGQQVTLRCSPISGHKSVSWYQQVLGQGPQFIFQYYEKEERGRGNFPDRFSARQFPNYSSELNVNALLLGDSALYLCASSPTGSSYNEQFFGPGTRLTVL.

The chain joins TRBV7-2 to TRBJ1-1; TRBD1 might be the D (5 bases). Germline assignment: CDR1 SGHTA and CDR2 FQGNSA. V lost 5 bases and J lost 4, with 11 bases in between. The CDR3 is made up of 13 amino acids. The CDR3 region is CASSLGEGTEAFF. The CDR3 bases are TGTGCCAGCAGCCTGGGGGAGGGCACTGAAGCTTTCTTT.

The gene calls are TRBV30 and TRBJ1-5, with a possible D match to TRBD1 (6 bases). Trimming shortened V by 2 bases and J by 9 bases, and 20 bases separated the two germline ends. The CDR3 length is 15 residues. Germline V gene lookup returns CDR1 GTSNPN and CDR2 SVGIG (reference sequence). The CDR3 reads CAWSTPDSKIWPQHF. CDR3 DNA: TGTGCCTGGAGTACTCCGGACAGTAAAATATGGCCCCAGCATTTT.

Written as DNA, the CDR3 is TGTGCCTGGAGAGCCTCGGGGAGGGCCTACGAGCAGTACTTC. It translates to CAWRASGRAYEQYF. The chain recombines TRBV30 with TRBJ2-7; 7 positions match TRBD2. The CDR3 consists of 14 residues. Germline V CDR1 and CDR2: GTSNPN, SVGIG (reference sequence). V shed 3 bases and J 2 bases; nucleotides not matched to a gene: 7.

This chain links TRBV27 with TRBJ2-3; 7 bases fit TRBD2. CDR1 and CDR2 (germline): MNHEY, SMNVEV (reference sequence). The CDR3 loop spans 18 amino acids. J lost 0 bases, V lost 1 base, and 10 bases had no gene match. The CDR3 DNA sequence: TGTGCCAGCAGTTTATTGGCCCGGGGGGAGGCTAGCACAGATACGCAGTATTTT. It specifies CASSLLARGEASTDTQYF.

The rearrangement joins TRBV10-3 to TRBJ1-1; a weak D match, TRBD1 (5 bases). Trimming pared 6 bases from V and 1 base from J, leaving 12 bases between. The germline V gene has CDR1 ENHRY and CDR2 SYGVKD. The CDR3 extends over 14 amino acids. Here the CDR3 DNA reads TGTGCCATCAGCCTCGACAGCCAGAACACTGAAGCTTTCTTT. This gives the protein CAISLDSQNTEAFF.

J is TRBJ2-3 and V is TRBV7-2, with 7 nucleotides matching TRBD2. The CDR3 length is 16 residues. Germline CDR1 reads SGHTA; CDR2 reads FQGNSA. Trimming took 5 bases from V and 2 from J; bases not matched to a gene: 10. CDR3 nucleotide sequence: TGTGCCAGCAGCCCTCGGGGTAGCGGGCTCACAGATACGCAGTATTTT. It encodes CASSPRGSGLTDTQYF.

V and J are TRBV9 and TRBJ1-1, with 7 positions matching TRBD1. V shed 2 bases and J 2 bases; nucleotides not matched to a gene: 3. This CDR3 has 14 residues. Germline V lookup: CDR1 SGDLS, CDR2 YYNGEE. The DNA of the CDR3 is TGTGCCAGCAGCGTTGACAGGGCTAACACTGAAGCTTTCTTT. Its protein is CASSVDRANTEAFF.

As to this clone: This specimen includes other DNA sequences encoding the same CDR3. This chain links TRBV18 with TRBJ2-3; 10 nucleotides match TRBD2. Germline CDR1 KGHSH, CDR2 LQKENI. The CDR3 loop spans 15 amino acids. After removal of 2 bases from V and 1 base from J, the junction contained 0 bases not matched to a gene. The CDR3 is CASSPTSGGTDTQYF. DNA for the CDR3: TGTGCCAGCTCACCAACTAGCGGGGGCACAGATACGCAGTATTTT.

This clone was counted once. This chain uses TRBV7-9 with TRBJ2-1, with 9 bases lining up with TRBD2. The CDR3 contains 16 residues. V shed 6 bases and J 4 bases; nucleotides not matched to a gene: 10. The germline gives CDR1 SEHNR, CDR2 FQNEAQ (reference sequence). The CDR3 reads CASRAGLAGGYNEQFF. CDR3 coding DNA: TGTGCCAGCAGGGCGGGACTAGCAGGGGGGTACAATGAGCAGTTCTTC.

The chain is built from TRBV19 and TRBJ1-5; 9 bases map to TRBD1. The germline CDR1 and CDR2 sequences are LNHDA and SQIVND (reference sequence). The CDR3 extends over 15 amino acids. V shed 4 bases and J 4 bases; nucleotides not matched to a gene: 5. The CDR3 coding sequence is TGTGCCAGTAGTAGGGAGGGGACAGGGAATCAGCCCCAGCATTTT. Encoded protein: CASSREGTGNQPQHF.

The DNA for the CDR3 is TGTGCCAGCAGCTTAGGGTTGAAGAGAGGGGGCGCGTCGAACACTGAAGCTTTCTTT. Its protein is CASSLGLKRGGASNTEAFF. The V call is TRBV7-8, the J call TRBJ1-1; 7 positions match TRBD1. The CDR3 loop spans 19 amino acids. Germline V gene lookup returns CDR1 SGHVS and CDR2 FQNEAQ. V lost 1 base to trimming and J lost 1 base; unmatched junction nucleotides: 15.

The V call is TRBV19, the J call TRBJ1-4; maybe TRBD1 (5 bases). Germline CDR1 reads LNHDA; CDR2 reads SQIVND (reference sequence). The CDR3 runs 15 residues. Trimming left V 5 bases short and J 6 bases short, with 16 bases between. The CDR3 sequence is CASSAGSNSDEKLFF. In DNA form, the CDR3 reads TGTGCCAGTAGTGCAGGGTCAAACTCCGATGAAAAACTGTTTTTT. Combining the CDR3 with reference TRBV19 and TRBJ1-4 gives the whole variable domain DGGITQSPKYLFRKEGQNVTLSCEQNLNHDAMYWYRQDPGQGLRLIYYSQIVNDFQKGDIAEGYSVSREKKESFPLTVTSAQKNPTAFYLCASSAGSNSDEKLFFGSGTQLSVL.

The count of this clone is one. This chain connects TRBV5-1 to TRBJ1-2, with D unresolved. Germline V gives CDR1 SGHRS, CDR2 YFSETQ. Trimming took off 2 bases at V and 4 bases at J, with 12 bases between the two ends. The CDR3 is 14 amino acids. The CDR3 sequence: CASSFGGVSYGYTF. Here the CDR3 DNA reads TGCGCCAGCAGCTTCGGTGGAGTCAGCTATGGCTACACCTTC. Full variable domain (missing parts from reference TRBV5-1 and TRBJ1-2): KAGVTQTPRYLIKTRGQQVTLSCSPISGHRSVSWYQQTPGQGLQFLFEYFSETQRNKGNFPGRFSGRQFSNSRSEMNVSTLELGDSALYLCASSFGGVSYGYTFGSGTRLTVV.